This T cell receptor beta chain was sequenced during a study of blood T cell repertoires in COVID-19. Study-wide background: Spain, Italy and the United States supplied samples that represented acute and convalescent COVID-19. T cells, B-cell-depleted T cells, or PBMCs provided the cDNA or gDNA that served as material.

This CDR3 has 16 residues. Per germline, CDR1 MNHEY and CDR2 SVGAGI. V lost 2 bases to trimming and J lost 4 bases, with 14 bases between them. Original handling: Scientists estimated how many nucleated cells there were by amplifying reference gene primers. Libraries were prepared by immunoSEQ multiplex PCR; TCRdb keeps only in-frame clonotypes and omits some of them. That table furnishes V, J and clone size, whereas the DNA furnished D and trimming. The sample comprises some 20,000 clones, 85% to 95% of which are singletons, and 4.5% to 7% rests with the top ten. The source material was peripheral blood. The clonotype was recovered from a human donor in a cohort sampled during active COVID-19. The chain has TRBV6-5 and TRBJ2-2; TRBD2 is a possible D gene (5 bases). The CDR3 is CASSYLGHAGTGELFF. CDR3 in DNA: TGTGCCAGCAGTTACCTCGGCCACGCGGGCACCGGGGAGCTGTTTTTT.